These T cell receptor beta chains were read from a single sample in a study of T cell responses to AZD1222 COVID-19 vaccine. Libraries were prepared by immunoSEQ multiplex PCR; TCRdb keeps only in-frame clonotypes and omits some of them. The data show about 140,000 clones, over 85% seen once. Sequenced here: peripheral blood, sampled 28 days after the second AZD1222 dose. The receptors derive from an adult who received the AZD1222 COVID-19 vaccine. The CDR3 runs from the conserved cysteine through the conserved F or W. The order of the fields is D gene, J gene, clone size, V gene, CDR3 DNA, CDR3 protein. A D gene is named only where the DNA matches it firmly. Clone size is not always given. Where it is, it says once, few, many or a class for expanded clones.

.	TRBJ2-1	.	TRBV4-1	TGCGCCAGCAGCCAAGGAGGGAATGAGCAGTTCTTC	CASSQGGNEQFF
TRBD1	TRBJ1-2	.	TRBV18	TGTGCCAGCTCACGCGGGACAGGGGAATATGGCTACACCTTC	CASSRGTGEYGYTF
.	TRBJ2-1	.	TRBV19	TGTGCCAGTAGTATCAGCCCCCTGATGAGCTCCTACAATGAGCAGTTCTTC	CASSISPLMSSYNEQFF
.	TRBJ1-4	.	TRBV6-5	TGTGCCAGCAGTTCTGCGGGTAATGAAAAACTGTTTTTT	CASSSAGNEKLFF
.	TRBJ1-2	.	TRBV29-1	TGCAGCGTTGAAGACACAGTGATGCTATATGGCTACACCTTC	CSVEDTVMLYGYTF
.	TRBJ1-2	.	TRBV5-8	TGTGCCAGCAGCTCTCCCGGGAGCTTCTATGGCTACACCTTC	CASSSPGSFYGYTF
TRBD1	TRBJ2-3	.	TRBV7-9	TGTGCCAGCAGCTTCCGGACAGGGGAGACAGATACGCAGTATTTT	CASSFRTGETDTQYF
.	TRBJ2-7	.	TRBV25-1	TGTGCCAGCACCCCAGGGGGGGTCGGGTACGAGCAGTACTTC	CASTPGGVGYEQYF
.	TRBJ1-6	.	TRBV2	TGTGCCAGCACTGAATCGGAGGGTAGGGTCCGAATTTCACCCCTCCACTTT	CASTESEGRVRISPLHF
.	TRBJ2-1	.	TRBV6-5	TGTGCCAGCAGGAAGGGTCTCGGCAGGGTGGATGAGCAGTTCTTC	CASRKGLGRVDEQFF
.	TRBJ2-3	.	TRBV30	TGTGCCTGGAGTGTAGGTGTAGGGAACACAGATACGCAGTATTTT	CAWSVGVGNTDTQYF
TRBD1	TRBJ1-1	.	TRBV6-5	TGTGCCAGCAGTTCGCAAGGGGGCGTGAACACTGAAGCTTTCTTT	CASSSQGGVNTEAFF
.	TRBJ1-2	.	TRBV11-2	TGTGCCAGCAGCTCCATTCGCCGGGCAGGGACTAACTATGGCTACACCTTC	CASSSIRRAGTNYGYTF
.	TRBJ2-3	.	TRBV7-9	TGTGCCAGCAGCTTATCGACGGCCTTCACAGATACGCAGTATTTT	CASSLSTAFTDTQYF
TRBD1	TRBJ2-5	.	TRBV5-5	TGTGCCAGCAGCGCGGGGACAGGGGGCACGTGGGCAGAGACCCAGTACTTC	CASSAGTGGTWAETQYF
.	TRBJ2-1	.	TRBV6-2/TRBV6-3	TGTGCCAGCAGTTGGACCTTCACTGGGGATGAGCAGTTCTTC	CASSWTFTGDEQFF
.	TRBJ2-7	.	TRBV7-9	TGTGCCAGCAGCCCGGGGACACTATCCTACGAGCAGTACTTC	CASSPGTLSYEQYF
.	TRBJ1-2	.	TRBV6-5	TGTGCCAGCAGTTCGGGCTATGGCTACACCTTC	CASSSGYGYTF
.	TRBJ1-1	.	TRBV7-2	TGTGCCAGCAGCTTAGAAATTGGGGGTACAACTGAAGCTTTCTTT	CASSLEIGGTTEAFF
.	TRBJ2-3	few	TRBV14	TGTGCCAGCAGCCAAGAATTGCGGGGCGAGCAGTATTTT	CASSQELRGEQYF
TRBD2	TRBJ2-7	.	TRBV18	TGTGCCAGCTCACCACCGGGACTACTCTACGAGCAGTACTTC	CASSPPGLLYEQYF
.	TRBJ2-7	.	TRBV28	TGTGCCAGCAGTACAAGTCACGCAGGCTCCTACGAGCAGTACTTC	CASSTSHAGSYEQYF
.	TRBJ1-6	.	TRBV4-3	TGCGCCAGCAGCCAAGGGGACGCGTCACCCCTCCACTTT	CASSQGDASPLHF
TRBD1	TRBJ2-2	.	TRBV2	TGTGCCAGCACCAGGACAGGGAACACCGGGGAGCTGTTTTTT	CASTRTGNTGELFF
.	TRBJ1-2	.	TRBV3-1/TRBV3-2	TGTGCCAGCAGCCCAGACACTACTAACTATGGCTACACCTTC	CASSPDTTNYGYTF
TRBD1	TRBJ1-2	.	TRBV7-9	TGTGCCAGCAGCCGAAACTTCGACAGGGGGAATGGCTACACCTTC	CASSRNFDRGNGYTF
.	TRBJ1-1	.	TRBV6-5	TGTGCCAGCAGTTCCCGGGGGGCAGCGAGGGCTTTCTTT	CASSSRGAARAFF
.	TRBJ1-5	.	TRBV2	TGTGCCAGCTGCTTTCAGGGTATAGGGCAGCCCCAGCATTTT	CASCFQGIGQPQHF
.	TRBJ1-1	.	TRBV7-9	TGTGCCAGCAGTCAAAATAAGGAAGCTTTCTTT	CASSQNKEAFF
.	TRBJ2-1	.	TRBV5-1	TGCGCCAGCAGCTTGGACGGCTCCTACAATGAGCAGTTCTTC	CASSLDGSYNEQFF
.	TRBJ1-1	.	TRBV6-5	TGTGCCAGCAGCCGCCCGGGATTAACTGAAGCTTTCTTT	CASSRPGLTEAFF
.	TRBJ1-2	.	TRBV5-8	TGTGCCAGCAGCTTGGGCGAGGTTGGCTACACCTTC	CASSLGEVGYTF
.	TRBJ1-5	.	TRBV30	TGTGCCTGGAGCGGACAGCTTAGCAATCAGCCCCAGCATTTT	CAWSGQLSNQPQHF
TRBD1	TRBJ1-1	.	TRBV6-5	TGTGCCAGCAGTTACTCATCAGGGGGGCGCACTGAAGCTTTCTTT	CASSYSSGGRTEAFF
.	TRBJ1-6	once	TRBV5-8	TGTGCCAGCAGCCTTACAGGGTACAATTCACCCCTCCACTTT	CASSLTGYNSPLHF
.	TRBJ2-2	.	TRBV19	TGTGCCAGTAAGCCCGTTGGAGCGAACACCGGGGAGCTGTTTTTT	CASKPVGANTGELFF
.	TRBJ1-1	.	TRBV19	TGTGCCAGTAGTACGGGGATGGGGTTTAACACTGAAGCTTTCTTT	CASSTGMGFNTEAFF
.	TRBJ1-1	.	TRBV4-3	TGCGCCAGCAGCCAAGATGCCCTCAGGGGACGCCATGAGAACACTGAAGCTTTCTTT	CASSQDALRGRHENTEAFF
.	TRBJ1-1	.	TRBV27	TGTGCCAGCAGTAGTCTTAGAGGGGCTTTCTTT	CASSSLRGAFF
.	TRBJ1-2	.	TRBV7-9	TGTGCCAGCAGCACCAGGGACGGCCCTAACTATGGCTACACCTTC	CASSTRDGPNYGYTF
TRBD1	TRBJ2-3	.	TRBV27	TGTGCCAGCAGTCTACTGGACAGGGTTTCGGCAGATACGCAGTATTTT	CASSLLDRVSADTQYF
.	TRBJ1-1	.	TRBV19	TGTGCCAGTAGGAGGGTGAACACTGAAGCTTTCTTT	CASRRVNTEAFF
.	TRBJ1-5	.	TRBV2	TGTGCCAGCAGTGGGTCGTCCTTAAGTCAGCCCCAGCATTTT	CASSGSSLSQPQHF
.	TRBJ2-3	.	TRBV19	TGTGCCAGTAGTATAGGTCCCGGGGAGTTCGGCACAGATACGCAGTATTTT	CASSIGPGEFGTDTQYF
.	TRBJ2-2	.	TRBV5-1	TGCGCCAGCACCCGGAACAGAAGTTTTCTGAACACCGGGGAGCTGTTTTTT	CASTRNRSFLNTGELFF
TRBD2	TRBJ2-4	.	TRBV6-1	TGTGCCAGCAGTGAAGCCGGCGGGGGGCTGTATATAGCCAAAAACATTCAGTACTTC	CASSEAGGGLYIAKNIQYF
.	TRBJ1-3	.	TRBV3-1/TRBV3-2	TGTGCCAGCAGCCAAGATTATAGGGCAGGTGTCTACTCTGGAAACACCATATATTTT	CASSQDYRAGVYSGNTIYF
TRBD1	TRBJ2-1	.	TRBV24-1	TGTGCCCTGCGGATACAGGGGAGAAATGAGCAGTTCTTC	CALRIQGRNEQFF
TRBD2	TRBJ2-7	.	TRBV6-2/TRBV6-3	TGTGCCAGCAGTTACTCCCGTACTAGCGGGGACTACGAGCAGTACTTC	CASSYSRTSGDYEQYF
TRBD1	TRBJ1-4	.	TRBV7-8	TGTGCCAGCAGCTCCCAATCAGGGGGGCGGTCCACCAATGAAAAACTGTTTTTT	CASSSQSGGRSTNEKLFF
TRBD1	TRBJ1-1	once	TRBV5-1	TGCGCCAGCAGCTTTTACCAGGGGGACACTGAAGCTTTCTTT	CASSFYQGDTEAFF
TRBD2	TRBJ2-2	.	TRBV19	TGTGCCAGTAGTTACGGACTAGCTCTCACCGGGGAGCTGTTTTTT	CASSYGLALTGELFF